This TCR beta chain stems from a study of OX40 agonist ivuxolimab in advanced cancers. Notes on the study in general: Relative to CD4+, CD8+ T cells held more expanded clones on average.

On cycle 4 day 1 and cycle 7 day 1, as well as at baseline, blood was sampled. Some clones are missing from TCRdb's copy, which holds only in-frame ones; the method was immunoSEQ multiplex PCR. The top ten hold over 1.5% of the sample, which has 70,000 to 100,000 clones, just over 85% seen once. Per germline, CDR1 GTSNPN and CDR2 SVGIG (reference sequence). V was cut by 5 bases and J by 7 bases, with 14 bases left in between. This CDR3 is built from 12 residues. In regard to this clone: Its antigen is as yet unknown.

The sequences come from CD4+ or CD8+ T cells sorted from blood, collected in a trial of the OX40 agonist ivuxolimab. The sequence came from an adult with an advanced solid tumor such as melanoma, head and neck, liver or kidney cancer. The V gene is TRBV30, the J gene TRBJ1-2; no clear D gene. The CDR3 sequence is CAWGLQTGGYTF. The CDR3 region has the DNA TGTGCCTGGGGGCTTCAGACCGGTGGCTACACCTTC.